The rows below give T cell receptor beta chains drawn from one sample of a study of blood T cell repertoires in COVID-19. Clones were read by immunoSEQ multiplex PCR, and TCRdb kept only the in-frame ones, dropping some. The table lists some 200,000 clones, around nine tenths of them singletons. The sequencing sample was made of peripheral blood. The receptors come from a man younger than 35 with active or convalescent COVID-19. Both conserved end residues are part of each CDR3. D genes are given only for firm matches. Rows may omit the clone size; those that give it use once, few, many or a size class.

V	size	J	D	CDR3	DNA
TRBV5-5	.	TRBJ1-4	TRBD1	CASSDRATNEKLFF	TGTGCCAGCAGCGACAGGGCAACTAATGAAAAACTGTTTTTT
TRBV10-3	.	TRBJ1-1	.	CASSDRGAGDTEAFF	TGTGCCAGCAGTGATCGGGGGGCGGGGGACACTGAAGCTTTCTTT
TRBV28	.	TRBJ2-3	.	CASSRQGATPSTDTQYF	TGTGCCAGCAGCCGTCAGGGTGCCACTCCTAGCACAGATACGCAGTATTTT
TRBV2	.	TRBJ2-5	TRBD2	CASSRLAGGPRETQYF	TGTGCCAGCAGTCGACTAGCGGGAGGGCCAAGAGAGACCCAGTACTTC
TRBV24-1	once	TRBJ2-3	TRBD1	CATSDSTGVYTDTQYF	TGTGCCACCAGTGATTCAACAGGGGTCTACACAGATACGCAGTATTTT
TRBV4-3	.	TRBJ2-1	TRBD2	CASGRAHSEQFF	TGCGCCAGCGGGAGGGCCCATAGTGAGCAGTTCTTC
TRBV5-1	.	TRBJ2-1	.	CASSLALGDNEQFF	TGCGCCAGCAGCTTGGCCCTGGGAGACAATGAGCAGTTCTTC
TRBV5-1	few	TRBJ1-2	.	CASSLEGVNYGYTF	TGCGCCAGCAGCTTGGAAGGAGTTAACTATGGCTACACCTTC
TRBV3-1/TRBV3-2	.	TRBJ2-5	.	CASSQDLGSQETQYF	TGTGCCAGCAGCCAAGATCTGGGGAGCCAAGAGACCCAGTACTTC
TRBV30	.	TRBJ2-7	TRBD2	CAWSVGLAGGAEQYF	TGTGCCTGGAGTGTGGGACTAGCGGGAGGTGCCGAGCAGTACTTC
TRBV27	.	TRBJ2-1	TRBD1	CASSLPGQGSSYNEQFF	TGTGCCAGCAGTTTACCAGGACAGGGGAGCTCCTACAATGAGCAGTTCTTC
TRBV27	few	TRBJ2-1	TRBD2	CASSSLWAGVSIEQFF	TGTGCCAGCAGTTCCCTGTGGGCGGGAGTCTCTATTGAGCAGTTCTTC
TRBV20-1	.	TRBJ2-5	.	CSASNVIGEETQYF	TGCAGTGCTAGTAACGTAATCGGGGAAGAGACCCAGTACTTC
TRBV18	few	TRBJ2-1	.	CASSPPRSGNPSYNEQFF	TGTGCCAGCTCACCCCCCAGGTCCGGGAACCCCTCCTACAATGAGCAGTTCTTC
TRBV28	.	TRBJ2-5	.	CARPETDQETQYF	TGTGCCAGGCCAGAGACAGACCAAGAGACCCAGTACTTC
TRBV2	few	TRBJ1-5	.	CASSERVVVQPQHF	TGTGCCAGCAGTGAACGCGTGGTTGTCCAGCCCCAGCATTTT
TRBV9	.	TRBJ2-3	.	CASGLFLGTDTQYF	TGTGCCAGCGGACTTTTTCTGGGGACAGATACGCAGTATTTT
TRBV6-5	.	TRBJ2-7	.	CASSYRTGGNEQYF	TGTGCCAGCAGTTACCGTACGGGCGGGAACGAGCAGTACTTC
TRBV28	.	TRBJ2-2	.	CASSPTPSELAGELFF	TGTGCCAGCAGTCCTACCCCCAGCGAGTTGGCCGGGGAGCTGTTTTTT
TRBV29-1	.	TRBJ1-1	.	CSVEQGNTEAFF	TGCAGCGTTGAACAGGGGAACACTGAAGCTTTCTTT
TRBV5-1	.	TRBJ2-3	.	CASSLAIEKDTQYF	TGCGCCAGCAGCTTGGCCATAGAGAAGGATACGCAGTATTTT